This T cell receptor beta chain was captured in a study of T cells expressing NK-cell markers. Study as a whole: Beta-chain profiling covered CD3+CD56+NKG2C+, CD3+CD56+NKG2C- and CD3+CD56-NKG2C+ sorted subsets.

Germline CDR1 is DFQATT and CDR2 is SNEGSKA (reference sequence). The CDR3 sequence is 15 residues long. The study's findings and limits: Four of the donors also had these clonotypes leading their CD3+CD56-NKG2C+ fraction. Dominant NKG2C+ clonotypes accounted for roughly 1.0-7.0% of CD8+ T cells in over 5 donors.

A note on this clonotype: Its target is unknown.

The cDNA for TCR beta came from 5'RACE template switching with UMIs. TCRdb re-analyzed the 5' RACE reads; it lists each CDR3 protein once, without DNA. The table lists about 390,000 distinct CDR3 sequences. The sample comprised blood T cells: a sorted CD56 or NKG2C T cell subset, CD4+ or CD8+ T cells, or bulk PBMC T cells (not recorded which). The sequence was collected from a woman between 50 and 59 years old in good health. The V gene is TRBV20-1, the J gene TRBJ1-4; TCRdb selects TRBD1, and the lack of DNA leaves this call unchecked. The CDR3 loop reads CSARVPGRLHEKLFF.